This entry lists 6 T cell receptor beta chains sequenced from one sample in a study of cytomegalovirus exposure and HLA in healthy donors. 60 Vbeta and 13 Jbeta primers were used in PCR. Produced via immunoSEQ multiplex PCR; TCRdb's table is partial and in-frame only. The sample totals tens of thousands of clones. Sequenced: PBMCs. The source is a female donor in good health and CMV-seropositive.

The rearrangement uses TRBV10-3 and TRBJ2-3; TRBD2 matches at 7 bases. The CDR3 runs 17 residues. V dropped 2 bases and J dropped 0; count of bases not matched to a gene: 8. The germline V gene encodes CDR1 ENHRY and CDR2 SYGVKD. The CDR3: CAISETLAGASTDTQYF. The CDR3 region has the DNA TGTGCCATCAGTGAGACGTTGGCGGGAGCCAGCACAGATACGCAGTATTTT.

The rearrangement links TRBV27 to TRBJ1-2; a possible D gene is TRBD1 (6 bases). This CDR3 comprises 14 residues. CDR1 and CDR2 from the germline V gene are MNHEY and SMNVEV (reference sequence). V gave up 7 bases and J gave up 4 bases, with 16 bases separating them. CDR3 region: CASTPSTGAYGYTF. The DNA of the CDR3 is TGTGCCAGCACCCCTTCGACAGGAGCCTATGGCTACACCTTC.

The rearrangement uses TRBV6-1 and TRBJ2-2; 8 bases map to TRBD2. The CDR3 sequence is 14 residues long. V lost 8 bases to trimming and J lost 6 bases; unmatched junction nucleotides: 8. Per germline, CDR1 MNHNS and CDR2 SASEGT. The chain's CDR3 is CASVRREGAGELFF. The CDR3 DNA is TGTGCCAGCGTTCGACGGGAGGGGGCCGGGGAGCTGTTTTTT.

This chain uses TRBV28 with TRBJ2-5, with D possibly TRBD1 on 6 matching bases. CDR1 is MDHEN and CDR2 is SYDVKM in the germline V gene. The ends were cut back, 6 bases at V and 1 base at J, with 15 bases in the middle. The CDR3 extends over 15 amino acids. The CDR3 reads CASRKTGYGQETQYF. Written as DNA, the CDR3 is TGTGCCAGCAGAAAAACAGGGTATGGCCAAGAGACCCAGTACTTC.

The chain recombines TRBV4-3 with TRBJ2-3; 8 positions agree with TRBD2. With V trimmed by 1 base and J by 6 bases, 6 bases remained unmatched. CDR3 length equals 15 residues. Germline values: CDR1 LGHNA, CDR2 YSLEER. CDR3 in DNA: TGCGCCAGCAGCCAAGTTCTCGGGGGGGCGGATACGCAGTATTTT. It translates to CASSQVLGGADTQYF.

A remark on this clone: The sample contains more than one DNA sequence encoding this CDR3. The gene calls are TRBV27 and TRBJ2-5; tentatively, D is TRBD1 (7 bases). Trimming left V 4 bases short and J 5 bases short, with 11 bases between. Looked up from germline, CDR1 is MNHEY and CDR2 is SMNVEV (reference sequence). CDR3 length: 13 amino acids. The CDR3 DNA reads as TGTGCCAGCAGTTCCAGGGGGAGGGAGACCCAGTACTTC. This encodes CASSSRGRETQYF.